This record covers a single TCR beta chain. The data were obtained in a study of shared clonotypes between healthy human individuals. V was clipped by 8 bases and J by 7 bases, with 19 bases between them. The CDR3 runs to 14 residues. Germline V lookup: CDR1 MNHEY, CDR2 SVGAGI. Produced via immunoSEQ multiplex PCR; TCRdb's table is partial and in-frame only. There are fewer than 3 million clones in the sample; 85% to 95% occur only once, and 0.37% lies in the top ten. Sequenced: naive CD4+ T cells from PBMCs. Subset given: CD45RA+ positively selected. The sequence came from a man between 18 and 29 years old in good health. Some clones in this sample may be carry-over from other donors' samples. The chain carries TRBV6-5 and TRBJ2-3, with D perhaps TRBD2 (5 bases). CDR3 nucleotide sequence: TGTGCCAGCCGGAGGCAGGCCGTAGAGAATACGCAGTATTTT. Translation: CASRRQAVENTQYF.